Presented here are 21 T cell receptor beta chains from one specimen sequenced in a study of T cells in Graves' hyperthyroidism and ophthalmopathy. Amplification yielded TCR beta CDR3 regions, with RNA transcripts as the source. With the HTBI primer set, the TCR CDR3 went through a first round of RT-PCR. A single record per CDR3 protein comes from TCRdb applying MiXCR to the multiplex PCR reads. The table lists 600,000 to 700,000 distinct CDR3 sequences, about 45% of them singletons. The source material was peripheral blood or thyroid tissue (not recorded which). Receptors originate from an adult man with Graves' disease, either hyperthyroidism or ophthalmopathy (not recorded which).

Turning to this clonotype: An end of the junction differs from the germline gene, which may be a read error. This rearrangement joins TRBV7-8 to TRBJ1-5; D is possibly TRBD1 (6 bases). CDR1 SGHVS and CDR2 FQNEAQ come from the germline V gene. There are 17 residues in the CDR3. The CDR3 reads CAGSSVRGGRSNQPQHF. CDR3 nucleotides: TGTGCCGGCAGCTCCGTCAGAGGGGGTCGTAGCAATCAGCCCCAGCATTTT. The full variable domain, rest sourced from reference TRBV7-8 and TRBJ1-5, is GAGVSQSPRYKVAKRGQDVALRCDPISGHVSLFWYQQALGQGPEFLTYFQNEAQLDKSGLPSDRFFAERPEGSVSTLKIQRTQQEDSAVYLCAGSSVRGGRSNQPQHFGDGTRLSIL.

V and J are TRBV6-1 and TRBJ2-7; a weak D match, TRBD1 (5 bases). This CDR3 is built from 15 residues. Between the trimmed V and J ends, which lost 0 bases and 10 bases, there was a span of 19 bases. Germline V gene data show CDR1 as MNHNS and CDR2 as SASEGT. The DNA of the CDR3 is TGTGCCAGCAGTGAAGCGCAGGGTCCCTTCGGGCCTCAGTACTTC. This gives the protein CASSEAQGPFGPQYF.

This clonotype has a handful of counts. V usage is TRBV24-1 and J usage is TRBJ1-4, with D uncertain. This CDR3 has 19 residues. V lost 3 bases to trimming and J lost 0 bases, with 19 bases between them. Germline V lookup: CDR1 KGHDR, CDR2 SFDVKD. This CDR3 reads CATSDSGILGSPTNEKLFF. CDR3 nucleotide sequence: TGTGCCACCAGTGATAGTGGAATTCTCGGGAGTCCAACTAATGAAAAACTGTTTTTT.

This clonotype occurred a few times. This chain uses TRBV7-2 with TRBJ2-2; TRBD2 might be the D (6 bases). Looked up from germline, CDR1 is SGHTA and CDR2 is FQGNSA. The V end was cut by 1 base, the J end by 8 bases, with 11 bases between. CDR3 length: 14 amino acids. The CDR3 sequence: CASSLGLGGGELFF. CDR3 nucleotide sequence: TGTGCCAGCAGCTTAGGGTTGGGGGGAGGGGAGCTGTTTTTT.

This clonotype was counted many times. The DNA for the CDR3 is TGTGCCACCGGAGGGTCGTCCTATGGCTACACCTTC. Translation: CATGGSSYGYTF. This chain uses TRBV24-1 with TRBJ1-2, with no clear D. CDR3 length: 12 residues. Trimming removed 9 bases at V and 4 bases at J, with 11 bases between. The germline CDR1 and CDR2 sequences are KGHDR and SFDVKD.

This clonotype came up once. The rearrangement joins TRBV7-8 to TRBJ2-5, with D maybe TRBD1 (5 bases). Germline V gene sequence: CDR1 SGHVS, CDR2 FQNEAQ. This CDR3 contains 15 residues. V lost 6 bases, J lost 3 bases, and 17 bases lay in between. CDR3 residues: CASSHEGAYEETQYF. As DNA, the CDR3 is TGTGCCAGCAGTCACGAAGGGGCATACGAAGAGACCCAGTACTTC.

This chain uses TRBV11-2 with TRBJ1-2, with a possible D match to TRBD1 (5 bases). Per the germline V gene, CDR1 is SGHAT and CDR2 is FQNNGV. Trimming stripped 3 bases from V and 3 bases from J, with 11 bases between. There are 14 residues in the CDR3. CDR3 amino acids: CASSLGHGDYGYTF. The CDR3 nucleotides read TGTGCCAGCAGCTTGGGGCACGGCGACTATGGCTACACCTTC.

In its sample, this clonotype was seen many times. The V and J genes are TRBV2 and TRBJ1-5, with 7 bases lining up with TRBD1. Trimming cost V 4 bases and J 7 bases; bases outside gene matches: 7. From germline, CDR1 is SNHLY and CDR2 FYNNEI. The CDR3 loop spans 14 amino acids. In DNA, the CDR3 is TGTGCCAGCAGTGGACCAGGGGGTGAACAGCCCCAGCATTTT. Translated: CASSGPGGEQPQHF.

This clonotype was detected many times. The genes are TRBV24-1 and TRBJ1-1; no reliable D call. In germline, CDR1 is KGHDR, CDR2 SFDVKD. V gave up 7 bases and J gave up 5 bases, with 10 bases separating them. This CDR3 spans 12 amino acids. The CDR3 sequence is CATRNSGTEAFF. The CDR3 DNA reads TGTGCCACCAGAAATTCTGGGACTGAAGCTTTCTTT.

V and J are TRBV2 and TRBJ1-1; 7 positions agree with TRBD1. The germline CDR1 and CDR2 sequences are SNHLY and FYNNEI. V dropped 7 bases and J dropped 1; count of bases not matched to a gene: 3. The CDR3 totals 13 residues. The DNA for the CDR3 is TGTGCCAGCACCCGGGACAGGAACACTGAAGCTTTCTTT. Encoded protein: CASTRDRNTEAFF. Full variable domain (remainder filled in from reference TRBV2 and TRBJ1-1): EPEVTQTPSHQVTQMGQEVILRCVPISNHLYFYWYRQILGQKVEFLVSFYNNEISEKSEIFDDQFSVERPDGSNFTLKIRSTKLEDSAMYFCASTRDRNTEAFFGQGTRLTVV.

The chain links TRBV20-1 to TRBJ2-5; D ambiguous. The V gene's germline CDR1 is DFQATT and CDR2 SNEGSKA (reference sequence). The CDR3 runs to 9 residues. The DNA for the CDR3 is TGCAGGGCCCGAGAGACCCAGTACTTC. Translating it yields CRARETQYF.

The chain has TRBV19 and TRBJ2-1; D is unclear. Trimming pared 1 base from V and 9 bases from J, leaving 7 bases between. This CDR3 is built from 12 residues. Germline V lookup: CDR1 LNHDA, CDR2 SQIVND (reference sequence). CDR3 region: CASSIVRGEQFF. The CDR3 coding sequence is TGTGCCAGTAGTATAGTGCGAGGTGAGCAGTTCTTC.

The chain recombines TRBV15 with TRBJ2-5, with 9 nucleotides matching TRBD2. V lost 3 bases to trimming and J lost 5 bases; unmatched junction nucleotides: 4. Germline V gene sequence: CDR1 LNHNV, CDR2 YYDKDF (reference sequence). CDR3 length: 14 amino acids. The CDR3 DNA follows: TGTGCCACCAGCAGGGCGGGAGGGCCGGAGACCCAGTACTTC. Its protein is CATSRAGGPETQYF. Drawing the rest from reference TRBV15 and TRBJ2-5, the complete variable domain is DAMVIQNPRYQVTQFGKPVTLSCSQTLNHNVMYWYQQKSSQAPKLLFHYYDKDFNNEADTPDNFQSRRPNTSFCFLDIRSPGLGDTAMYLCATSRAGGPETQYFGPGTRLLVL.

J is TRBJ2-5 and V is TRBV7-6, with 7 positions matching TRBD1. Germline assignment: CDR1 SGHVS and CDR2 FNYEAQ. The CDR3 spans 13 residues. J lost 7 bases, V lost 5 bases, and 7 bases had no gene match. This CDR3 is CASSPTGERTQYF. For the CDR3, the DNA is TGTGCCAGCAGCCCTACAGGGGAGCGGACCCAGTACTTC.

The chain is built from TRBV19 and TRBJ2-5; the D gene is possibly TRBD2 (5 bases). V dropped 4 bases and J dropped 4 bases, with 13 bases sitting between them. Germline V gene lookup returns CDR1 LNHDA and CDR2 SQIVND (reference sequence). CDR3 length equals 14 residues. The CDR3 DNA is TGTGCCAGTAGTACTCTGACGGGAACAGAGACCCAGTACTTC. Its translation: CASSTLTGTETQYF.

Note on this clonotype: This may stem from a read error, because a much larger clone lies one nucleotide away. The V call is TRBV7-3, the J call TRBJ1-3; 8 bases line up with TRBD1. Germline V CDR1 and CDR2: SGHTA, FQGTGA. Trimming removed 2 bases from V and 7 bases from J; junction bases left unmatched: 7. The CDR3 sequence is 15 residues long. The CDR3 DNA sequence: TGTGCCAGCAGCTTAGTCAGGGGGCAAGGTAACACCATATATTTT. Protein product: CASSLVRGQGNTIYF. Combining the CDR3 with reference TRBV7-3 and TRBJ1-3 gives the whole variable domain GAGVSQTPSNKVTEKGKYVELRCDPISGHTALYWYRQSLGQGPEFLIYFQGTGAADDSGLPNDRFFAVRPEGSVSTLKIQRTERGDSAVYLCASSLVRGQGNTIYFGEGSWLTVV.

The rearrangement links TRBV6-4 to TRBJ1-6; D gene uncertain. V was clipped by 6 bases and J by 5 bases, with 17 bases between them. The CDR3 consists of 16 residues. Germline V gene sequence: CDR1 MRHNA, CDR2 SNTAGT. CDR3 loop: CASSLPSTLDNSPLHF. In nucleotides, the CDR3 is TGTGCCAGCAGCCTCCCCTCCACGCTAGATAATTCACCCCTCCACTTT.

V is TRBV10-2 and J is TRBJ1-6, with D perhaps TRBD1 (5 bases). This CDR3 is 12 amino acids long. V lost 11 bases and J 8 bases, leaving 13 bases between the germline ends. Germline V lookup: CDR1 WSHSY, CDR2 SAAADI. As DNA, the CDR3 is TGCGCCCTGACCGGGGGGGATTCACCCCTCCACTTT. It codes for CALTGGDSPLHF.

This chain connects TRBV15 to TRBJ2-5, with unresolved D. Trimming cost V 3 bases and J 0 bases, with 11 bases left between them. Germline values: CDR1 LNHNV, CDR2 YYDKDF (reference sequence). The length of the CDR3 is 15 residues. As DNA, the CDR3 is TGTGCCACCAGCAGCTCAGCTAGGTACCAAGAGACCCAGTACTTC. This sequence encodes CATSSSARYQETQYF.

V is TRBV2 and J is TRBJ1-2, with a tentative D call TRBD1 (5 bases). V lost 3 bases and J lost 4, with 12 bases in between. Germline V gives CDR1 SNHLY, CDR2 FYNNEI. The length of the CDR3 is 14 residues. The CDR3 is CASSDLMGGYGYTF. CDR3 sequence (DNA): TGTGCCAGCAGTGATTTGATGGGGGGCTATGGCTACACCTTC.

A few counts support this clonotype. The chain recombines TRBV9 with TRBJ1-2, with TRBD1 matching 7 bases. V was clipped by 4 bases and J by 13 bases; unmatched bases: 10. Germline V gives CDR1 SGDLS, CDR2 YYNGEE. This CDR3 spans 12 amino acids. CDR3 nucleotide sequence: TGTGCCAGCAGCTCGGACAGGTTCTCTAGCACCTTC. Protein product: CASSSDRFSSTF.